Detailed here is one TCR beta chain. This entry comes from a study of human T cells and chemical hapten exposure. Germline CDR1 and CDR2: KGHSH and LQKENI. The CDR3 totals 14 residues. V dropped 1 base and J dropped 7; count of bases not matched to a gene: 6. The time point here: pre-sensitization, week 0. Treatment meaning: therapeutic diphenylcyclopropenone sensitization with weekly scalp DPC. TCRdb recomputed calls from the RACE reads with MiXCR, one row per CDR3 protein. This sample has roughly 380,000 distinct CDR3 sequences, with approximately 5% found just once. The sample was whole blood, taken in connection with sensitization to the hapten diphenylcyclopropenone (DPC). This TCR was recovered from a woman aged 45-65 years with alopecia areata. Some clones in this sample may be carry-over from other donors' samples. The V and J genes are TRBV18 and TRBJ2-7; 8 bases are a match to TRBD1. The CDR3 region has the DNA TGTGCCAGCTCACCACGGGCGACAGGGGAAGAGCAGTACTTC. Its translation: CASSPRATGEEQYF. Full variable domain (missing parts from reference TRBV18 and TRBJ2-7): NAGVMQNPRHLVRRRGQEARLRCSPMKGHSHVYWYRQLPEEGLKFMVYLQKENIIDESGMPKERFSAEFPKEGPSILRIQQVVRGDSAAYFCASSPRATGEEQYFGPGTRLTVT.